One and the same sample provided the 6 T cell receptor beta chains below, sequenced in a study of regulatory T cells in long-lasting Graves disease. Time point here: newly diagnosed GD, antithyroid drugs for less than 3 months. PBMC-derived RNA was used for the TCR library. Arm-PCR of CDR3 regions with iRepertoire HTBI primers generated TCR beta libraries. TCRdb reprocessed the multiplex PCR reads with MiXCR, giving one entry per CDR3 protein. The sample records approximately 440,000 distinct CDR3 sequences, 15% to 20% being singletons. This same sample was also part of a study on T cells in Graves' hyperthyroidism and ophthalmopathy.

Sequencing was performed on peripheral blood mononuclear cells (PBMCs), taken at new diagnosis, from a patient treated with antithyroid drugs. The receptors shown here come from a man aged 35-49 years with Graves disease.

This clonotype occurred many times. The chain recombines TRBV11-3 with TRBJ2-3; D possibly corresponds to TRBD2 (5 bases). V lost 4 bases and J lost 11, with 16 bases in between. CDR1 is SGHNT and CDR2 is YENEEA in the germline V gene. The CDR3 has 13 residues. CDR3 protein: CASSSKDWGGQYF. The DNA for the CDR3 is TGTGCCAGCAGCTCAAAGGACTGGGGTGGGCAGTATTTT.

This clonotype showed up many times. V is TRBV16 and J is TRBJ1-1, with a possible D match to TRBD1 (5 bases). The CDR3 consists of 14 residues. Germline assignment: CDR1 KGHSY and CDR2 FQNENV. Between the trimmed V and J ends, which lost 2 bases and 4 bases, there was a span of 11 bases. The CDR3 region is CASSQGGTSTEAFF. The CDR3 coding sequence is TGTGCCAGCAGCCAAGGCGGGACGTCCACTGAAGCTTTCTTT.

This clonotype was observed many times. V usage is TRBV7-2 and J usage is TRBJ2-7; tentatively, D is TRBD1 or TRBD2 (5 bases each). The ends were cut back, 1 base at V and 9 bases at J, with 19 bases in the middle. The germline gives CDR1 SGHTA, CDR2 FQGNSA. This CDR3 is built from 15 residues. The chain's CDR3 is CASSLDPGPTNPQYF. The CDR3 region has the DNA TGTGCCAGCAGCTTAGACCCGGGACCCACTAACCCGCAGTACTTC.

Comment on this clonotype: A clone one base away is much larger, so this may be a read error. The V gene is TRBV29-1, the J gene TRBJ2-1, with D perhaps TRBD2 (6 bases). Trimming shortened V by 6 bases and J by 10 bases, and 19 bases separated the two germline ends. Germline V gene data show CDR1 as SQVTM and CDR2 as ANQGSEA. The CDR3 runs 13 residues. The CDR3 reads CSVAHLAPNEQFF. The CDR3, as DNA: TGCAGCGTGGCACATCTAGCGCCAAACGAGCAGTTCTTC.

Many counts were recorded for this clonotype. The gene calls are TRBV6-2 or TRBV6-3 and TRBJ1-5; D is uncertain. CDR1 and CDR2 from the germline V gene are MNHEY and SVGEGT. This CDR3 comprises 12 residues. V was trimmed by 6 bases and J by 11 bases, leaving 14 bases between them. CDR3 in DNA: TGTGCCAGCAGGGCTCTTGGCATGACCCAGCATTTT. This sequence encodes CASRALGMTQHF.

This clonotype was counted many times. This chain links TRBV24-1 with TRBJ2-5, with 8 bases aligning to TRBD1. The CDR3 sequence is 19 residues long. The V gene's germline CDR1 is KGHDR and CDR2 SFDVKD. With V trimmed by 0 bases and J by 4 bases, 15 bases remained unmatched. The CDR3 is CATSDLQDPRGRGAETQYF. In nucleotides, the CDR3 is TGTGCCACCAGTGATTTGCAGGACCCCAGGGGGCGTGGGGCAGAGACCCAGTACTTC.